The present T cell receptor (beta chain) was sequenced within a study of cytomegalovirus exposure and HLA in healthy donors (dated by TCRdb to about 2017). At the level of the whole study: In an earlier analysis of about 560 of the donors, about 260 Gb of sequence data and 90 million to 120 million unique TCR beta sequences from about 179 million T cells were reported. In an earlier analysis of 550 to 700 of the donors, high-throughput TCR beta sequencing was used to judge whether each TCR beta V gene segment behaved as functional or pseudogenic. Along with the roughly 710-subject first cohort, a separate validation cohort of around 120 different subjects was used. A later analysis re-examined previously published TCR beta repertoires from roughly 650 donors and added high-resolution HLA genotyping to investigate patterns of TCR occurrence. An early release covering approximately 600 HLA-typed donors comprised 300 to 350 gigabases of sequencing data and some 79 million unique TCR sequences. Typing coverage differed by locus: A, B, C, DRB1 and DQB1 were typed in about 620-640 donors, DQA1 in 522, DPA1 in some 610, and DPB1 in roughly 450. Among some 400 genotyped donors of the cohort, an average of about 220,000 unique TCR beta nucleotide sequences was sequenced per donor, of which about 19% were non-productive. Five DR-DQ haplotypes were handled as single units for association and clustering, since linkage in the cohort was strong. In the later analysis, no new phenotypic data were used to find candidate immune exposures; instead, reliance was placed on TCR beta sequences and their occurrence across donors. Alongside the repertoire data, information on donor age, sex, ethnicity and CMV serostatus was compiled. In a later genetic analysis, genome-wide SNP genotypes for about three fifths of the roughly 670 donors were used, and that subset was treated as a discovery cohort. Of the roughly 390 genotyped donors, approximately 83% fell in the genetic ancestry cluster associated with self-reported Caucasian donors. To predict cytomegalovirus infection status, the study brought together high-throughput TCR immunosequencing, statistical association of individual TCRs with disease status, and machine learning. Both class I and class II loci were covered by HLA typing, at four-digit resolution. The study profiled the T cell repertoires of fewer than 850 subjects by immunosequencing and related them to cytomegalovirus serostatus. The aim of the study was to test whether cataloging public T cell receptors could identify signatures of past pathogen exposure. All discovery cohort repertoires had been generated on a single sequencing platform.

The library was prepared using the immunoSEQ multiplex PCR assay. For the multiplex PCR, a mixture combining 60 forward primers for TCR Vbeta segments and 13 reverse primers for TCR Jbeta segments was used. Amplification of the CDR3 region of rearranged TCR beta genes was performed with a multiplex PCR assay on genomic DNA. Amplified TCR beta libraries were sequenced as 87-base-pair reads on the Illumina HiSeq System. Processing in the source paper ran as follows. A later analysis counted about 80 million unique TCR beta chains across the 666 repertoires, and some 11 million of these chains were shared by at least two donors. A nearest-neighbor algorithm error-corrected the raw reads and collapsed the reads into unique sequences, merging closely related sequences to remove PCR and sequencing errors. To assign V, D and J gene segments, CDR3 sequences were aligned to IMGT reference sequences. For a sequence to be retained, a match of at least six nucleotides was required to both a V gene segment and a J gene segment. A rearrangement was called productive if the CDR3 had no stop codons and remained in frame with V and J, and every other rearrangement was called non-productive. Following IMGT convention, CDR3 was defined as the stretch from the second conserved V-encoded cysteine up to the conserved J-encoded phenylalanine. In an earlier analysis of just under 600 of the donors, sequences lacking an unambiguous match to a single V gene segment were excluded. In an earlier analysis of 587 of the donors, V segments were called functional above 56.7% productive rearrangements and were called segregating when the between-donor standard deviation exceeded 5%. A statistical classification framework was built for diagnosing cytomegalovirus status from the catalog of TCR beta chain sequences. V and J gene assignment, in a later analysis, came from comparing TCR nucleotide sequences with IMGT/GENE-DB human TR gene sequences. In a later analysis, CDR3 sequences and most-parsimonious VDJ recombination scenarios were assigned using the TCRdist pipeline. In a later analysis, every TCR beta chain was defined by the combination of its CDR3 amino acid sequence and its V-gene family, and reads without a unique V-gene family were dropped. As a way to deal with suspected cross-contamination and a sequencing artifact, a later analysis dropped 450 to 600 nucleotide sequences that were highly shared and had low generation probability. In a later analysis, a clonal expansion index was calculated for each public chain from normalized within-repertoire ranks of inferred template counts. In a later analysis, generation probabilities were computed using a VDJ recombination model fitted to out-of-frame rearrangements, and the results were checked against IGoR. In a later analysis, TCR-TCR, TCR-HLA and TCR-CMV co-occurrence was scored with hypergeometric tests, and a repertoire-size bias correction was applied to TCR pairs. False discovery rates were estimated in a later analysis by permuting HLA or CMV assignments 20 times. In a later analysis, co-occurring TCRs were grouped using DBSCAN, with TCRdist sequence similarity added in when clustering inside HLA-allele-positive subsets. Co-occurrence clustering excluded repertoires with fewer than 30,000 or more than 120,000 public chains, plus five with anomalous nucleotide sharing. TCRdb provides this immuneACCESS table in a form limited to in-frame rearrangements. Some clones are lacking; in checked studies, under half of them reflect an unresolved V gene, and why the rest are absent is not known. V and J calls and clone size come straight from that table; D and trimming were deduced from the DNA. The sample includes some 180,000 clones, with about 70% observed a single time. The top ten clonotypes cover approximately 1.8% of the sample.

Results the study describes overall, beyond this receptor: Roughly uniform sequencing depth across donors was assumed in presence/absence analyses, although this assumption may not hold. Because HLA typing was missing for some donors at each locus, association tests included only the typed subset. In a later analysis, most CMV-associated TCR beta chains were found to appear HLA-restricted, with HLA associations seemingly driven largely by CMV exposure. An association between a missense DCLRE1C variant and V-gene and J-gene trimming of TCR beta chains was found in a later genetic analysis and replicated in an independent cohort. A later analysis found that HLA-associated TCR beta chains were more clonally expanded and had lower generation probabilities than equally common non-associated chains. Broadly in line with IMGT annotations, most TCR beta V segments showed up in productive rearrangements about 87% or about 30% of the time in an earlier analysis of a few hundred of the donors. According to a later analysis, parvovirus B19, influenza, CMV and Epstein-Barr virus appeared linked to several top co-occurrence clusters. Across donors, most TCR sequences were observed very rarely, whereas some public TCRs were present in many individuals. For the cohort, immune exposure information was limited to CMV serostatus. According to a later genetic analysis, donors in an Asian-associated ancestry cluster had fewer N-insertions in productive TCRs than the roughly 670-donor mean. Some 15 rarely observed V segments, including chromosome 9 orphons, were excluded from the earlier analysis of just under 600 of the donors because counts were too low. In a later analysis, 15,000 to 20,000 TCR beta sequences were associated with specific HLA alleles at a false discovery rate of 0.05. In vitro tests confirmed that three of the cytomegalovirus-associated TCR beta chains recognize cytomegalovirus antigens. Strong co-occurrence of HLA alleles, especially DR and DQ, made assigning TCR associations to individual alleles difficult. A group of highly shared sequence variants was considered likely to be a technical artifact of the sequencing pipeline. Correlated functional status among segregating V segments might be attributable to linkage disequilibrium, but an unknown experimental factor could not be ruled out. A further reported finding was that TCR beta sequences accurately predicted the HLA-A and HLA-B alleles for most subjects in the first cohort. In this cohort, only TCR beta chains were sequenced, and detectable features were limited by the absence of alpha or paired-chain data. The authors suggested that the approach could potentially be extended to other disease states and immunological phenotypes. The study gave a list of about 160 TCR beta chains associated with cytomegalovirus. Some IMGT-functional V segments, including TRBV6-2 and TRBV6-3, could not be distinguished by the 87-base-pair reads and were therefore excluded. In both the original and validation cohorts, the classifier was reported to diagnose cytomegalovirus status with high specificity and sensitivity. According to a later analysis, TCR association rates differed among HLA loci, with DRB1 alleles showing the most associated TCRs and HLA-C alleles showing the fewest.

This clone was seen only once. What this receptor recognizes is not known. Nothing much larger sits one base from this clone, and base qualities are not available. The CDR3 numbers 15 residues from cysteine through phenylalanine. Only the CDR3 portion is preserved as DNA: 45 bases, with reading frame beginning at the first base. Relative to germline, V is missing 0 bases and J is missing 2 bases, with 1 base of the junction outside any gene match. The germline V gene (reference sequence) provides CDR1 GTSNPN and CDR2 SVGIG. The cohort consisted of some 730 healthy bone marrow donors. Cohort members were all nominally healthy when sampled, although unrecorded immune exposures were likely present. The donor tested CMV seronegative and was one of the 352 seronegative cohort members. A peripheral blood sample was provided by each donor, and peripheral blood mononuclear cells were used for TCR beta sequencing. The Qiagen DNeasy Blood Extraction Kit was used to extract genomic DNA from the blood cell samples.

This receptor was identified in a woman in her twenties or thirties in good health and CMV-seronegative. The source material was PBMCs. The chain is encoded by TRBV30 joined to TRBJ2-6; 7 bases in the middle match TRBD1. CDR3 loop: CAWSVGGTGANVLTF. At the DNA level, the sequence is TGTGCCTGGAGTGTAGGGGGCACTGGGGCCAACGTCCTGACTTTC. The CDR3 plus the reference TRBV30 and TRBJ2-6 genes for the other parts give the full variable domain: SQTIHQWPATLVQPVGSPLSLECTVEGTSNPNLYWYRQAAGRGLQLLFYSVGIGQISSEVPQNLSASRPQDRQFILSSKKLLLSDSGFYLCAWSVGGTGANVLTFGAGSRLTVL.